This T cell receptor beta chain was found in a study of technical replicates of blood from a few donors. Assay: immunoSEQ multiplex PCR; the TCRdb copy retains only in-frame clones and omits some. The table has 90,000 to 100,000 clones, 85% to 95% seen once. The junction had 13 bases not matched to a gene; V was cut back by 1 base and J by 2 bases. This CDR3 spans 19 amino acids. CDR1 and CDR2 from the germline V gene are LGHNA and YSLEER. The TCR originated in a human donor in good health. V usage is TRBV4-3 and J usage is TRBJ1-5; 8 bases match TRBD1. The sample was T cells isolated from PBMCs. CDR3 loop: CASSQGLGQEGVGNQPQHF. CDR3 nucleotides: TGCGCCAGCAGCCAAGGCCTGGGACAGGAGGGGGTGGGCAATCAGCCCCAGCATTTT.